Sequencing of this T cell receptor beta chain was carried out in a study of spatial heterogeneity in lung cancer. As for the study in general: Detection of beta-chain sequences consistently exceeded that of alpha-chain sequences.

Ten or more counts support this clonotype. This CDR3 contains 16 residues. V lost 0 bases, J lost 4 bases, and 15 bases lay in between. Germline CDR1 reads SGHNT; CDR2 reads YYREEE (reference sequence). Time point here: blood at routine non-recurrence follow-up after resection. Unsorted whole RNA samples from tumor, nontumor lung or frozen PBMC were sequenced. The library protocol tagged each TCR cDNA with a unique molecular identifier. Each CDR3 protein is one row after TCRdb ran MiXCR on the 5' RACE reads. The table has 55,000 to 75,000 distinct CDR3 sequences, roughly 8.9% seen once. The chain has TRBV5-4 and TRBJ2-3; D may be TRBD1 (5 bases). Specimen: PBMCs, collected at follow-up. This TCR came from a female donor with early-stage non-small cell lung cancer. CDR3 sequence reads: CASSLVGHPGADTQYF. The CDR3 coding sequence is TGTGCCAGCAGCTTGGTAGGACACCCTGGCGCAGATACGCAGTATTTT.